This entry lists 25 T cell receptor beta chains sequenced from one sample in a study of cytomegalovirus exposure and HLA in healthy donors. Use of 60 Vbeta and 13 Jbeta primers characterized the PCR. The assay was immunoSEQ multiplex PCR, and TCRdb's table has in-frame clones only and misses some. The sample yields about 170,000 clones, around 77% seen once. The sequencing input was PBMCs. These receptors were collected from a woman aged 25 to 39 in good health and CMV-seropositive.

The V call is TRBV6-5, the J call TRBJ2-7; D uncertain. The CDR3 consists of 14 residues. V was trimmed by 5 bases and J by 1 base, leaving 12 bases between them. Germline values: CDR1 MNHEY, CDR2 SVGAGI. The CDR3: CASSVRRGSYEQYF. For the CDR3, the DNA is TGTGCCAGCAGTGTTCGAAGAGGATCCTACGAGCAGTACTTC.

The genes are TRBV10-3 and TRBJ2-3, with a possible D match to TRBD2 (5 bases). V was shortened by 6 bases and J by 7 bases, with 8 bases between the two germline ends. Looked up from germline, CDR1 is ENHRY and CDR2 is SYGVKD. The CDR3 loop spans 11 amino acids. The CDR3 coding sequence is TGTGCCATCAGGGACGGGAATACGCAGTATTTT. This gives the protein CAIRDGNTQYF.

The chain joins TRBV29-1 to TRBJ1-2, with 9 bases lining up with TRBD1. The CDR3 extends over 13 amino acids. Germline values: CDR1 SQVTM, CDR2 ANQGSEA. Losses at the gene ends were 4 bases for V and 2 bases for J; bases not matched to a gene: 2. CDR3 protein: CSVGGTGNYGYTF. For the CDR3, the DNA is TGCAGCGTTGGTGGGACAGGGAACTATGGCTACACCTTC. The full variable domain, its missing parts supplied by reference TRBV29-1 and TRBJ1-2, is SAVISQKPSRDICQRGTSLTIQCQVDSQVTMMFWYRQQPGQSLTLIATANQGSEATYESGFVIDKFPISRPNLTFSTLTVSNMSPEDSSIYLCSVGGTGNYGYTFGSGTRLTVV.

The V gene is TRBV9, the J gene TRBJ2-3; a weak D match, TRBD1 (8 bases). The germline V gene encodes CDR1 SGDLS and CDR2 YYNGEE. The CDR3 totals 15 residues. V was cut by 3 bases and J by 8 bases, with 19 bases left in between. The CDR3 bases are TGTGCCAGCAGCGAAGCGGGACAGGACCTGTCTACGCAGTATTTT. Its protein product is CASSEAGQDLSTQYF.

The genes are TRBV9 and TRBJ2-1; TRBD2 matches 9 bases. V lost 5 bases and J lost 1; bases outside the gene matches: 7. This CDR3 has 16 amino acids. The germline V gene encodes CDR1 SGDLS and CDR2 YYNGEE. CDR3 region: CASRGDSGSSYNEQFF. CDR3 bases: TGTGCCAGCAGAGGAGATAGCGGGAGTTCCTACAATGAGCAGTTCTTC.

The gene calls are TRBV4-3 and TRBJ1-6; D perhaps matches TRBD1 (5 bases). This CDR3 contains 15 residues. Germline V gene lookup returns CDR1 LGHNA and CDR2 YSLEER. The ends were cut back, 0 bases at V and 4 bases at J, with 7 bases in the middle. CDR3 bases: TGCGCCAGCAGCCAAGACAGGGAATATAATTCACCCCTCCACTTT. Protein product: CASSQDREYNSPLHF.

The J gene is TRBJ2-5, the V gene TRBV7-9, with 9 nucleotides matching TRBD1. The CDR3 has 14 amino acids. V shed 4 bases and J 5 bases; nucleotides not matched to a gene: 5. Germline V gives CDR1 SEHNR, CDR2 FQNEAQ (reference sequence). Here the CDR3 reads CASSWTGVGETQYF. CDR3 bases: TGTGCCAGCAGCTGGACAGGGGTTGGCGAGACCCAGTACTTC.

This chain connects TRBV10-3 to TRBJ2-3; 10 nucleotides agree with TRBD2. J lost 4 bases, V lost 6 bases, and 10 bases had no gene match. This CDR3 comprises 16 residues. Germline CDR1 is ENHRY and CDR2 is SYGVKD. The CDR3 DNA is TGTGCCATCAGAACTAGCGGGGCGGATTCGGCAGATACGCAGTATTTT. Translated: CAIRTSGADSADTQYF.

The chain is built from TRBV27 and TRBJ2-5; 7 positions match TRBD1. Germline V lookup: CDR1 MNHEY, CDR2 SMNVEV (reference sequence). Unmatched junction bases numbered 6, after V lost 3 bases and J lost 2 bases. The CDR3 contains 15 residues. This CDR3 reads CASSFGTEGQETQYF. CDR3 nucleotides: TGTGCCAGCAGTTTCGGGACAGAGGGTCAAGAGACCCAGTACTTC.

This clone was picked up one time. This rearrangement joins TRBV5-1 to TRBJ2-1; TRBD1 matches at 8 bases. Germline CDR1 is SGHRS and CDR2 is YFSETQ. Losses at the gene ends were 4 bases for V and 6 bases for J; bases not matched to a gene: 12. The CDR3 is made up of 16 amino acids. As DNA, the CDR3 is TGCGCCAGCAGCCCGAACTTGGACAGGGCCTTCAATGAGCAGTTCTTC. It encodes CASSPNLDRAFNEQFF.

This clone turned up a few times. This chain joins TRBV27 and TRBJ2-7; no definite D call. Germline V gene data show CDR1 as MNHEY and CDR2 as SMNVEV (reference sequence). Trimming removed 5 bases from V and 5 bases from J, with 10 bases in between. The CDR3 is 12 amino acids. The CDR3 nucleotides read TGTGCCAGCAGTCCTACCCCCCACGAGCAGTACTTC. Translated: CASSPTPHEQYF.

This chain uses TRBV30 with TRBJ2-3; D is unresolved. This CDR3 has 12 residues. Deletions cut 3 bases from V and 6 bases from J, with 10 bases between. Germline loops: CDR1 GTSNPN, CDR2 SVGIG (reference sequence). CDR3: CAWSPPSDTQYF. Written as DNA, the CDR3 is TGTGCCTGGAGCCCCCCGTCGGATACGCAGTATTTT.

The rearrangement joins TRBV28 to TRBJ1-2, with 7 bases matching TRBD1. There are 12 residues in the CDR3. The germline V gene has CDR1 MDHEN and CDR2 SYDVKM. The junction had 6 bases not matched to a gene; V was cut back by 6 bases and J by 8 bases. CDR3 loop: CASSRQGLGYTF. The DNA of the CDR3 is TGTGCCAGCAGCCGACAGGGTTTAGGCTACACCTTC.

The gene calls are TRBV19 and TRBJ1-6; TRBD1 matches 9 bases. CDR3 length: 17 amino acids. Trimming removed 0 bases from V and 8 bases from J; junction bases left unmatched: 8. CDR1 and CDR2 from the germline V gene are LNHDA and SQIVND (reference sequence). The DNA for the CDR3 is TGTGCCAGTAGTATAGACCCCGGGACAGGGCTGGATTCACCCCTCCACTTT. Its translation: CASSIDPGTGLDSPLHF.

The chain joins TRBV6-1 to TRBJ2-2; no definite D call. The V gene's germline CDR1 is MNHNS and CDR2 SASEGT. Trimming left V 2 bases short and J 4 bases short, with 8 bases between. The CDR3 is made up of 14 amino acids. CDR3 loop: CASSELSGTGELFF. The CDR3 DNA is TGTGCCAGCAGTGAACTTTCGGGCACCGGGGAGCTGTTTTTT.

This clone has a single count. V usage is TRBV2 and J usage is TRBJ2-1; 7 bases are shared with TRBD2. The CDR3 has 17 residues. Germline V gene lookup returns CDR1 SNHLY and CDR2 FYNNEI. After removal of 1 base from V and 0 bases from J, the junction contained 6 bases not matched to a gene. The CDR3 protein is CASSEEGSGLSYNEQFF. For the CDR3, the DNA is TGTGCCAGCAGTGAAGAGGGTAGCGGGCTCTCCTACAATGAGCAGTTCTTC.

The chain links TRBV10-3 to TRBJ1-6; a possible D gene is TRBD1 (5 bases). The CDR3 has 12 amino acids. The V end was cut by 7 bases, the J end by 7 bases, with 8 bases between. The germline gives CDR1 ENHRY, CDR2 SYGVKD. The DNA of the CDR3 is TGTGCCATCACCCCAGGGAATTCACCCCTCCACTTT. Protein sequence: CAITPGNSPLHF.

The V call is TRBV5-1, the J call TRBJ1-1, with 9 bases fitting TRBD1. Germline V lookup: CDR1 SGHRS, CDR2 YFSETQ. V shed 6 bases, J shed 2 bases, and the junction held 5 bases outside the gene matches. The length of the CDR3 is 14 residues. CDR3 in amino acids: CASMTGGGNTEAFF. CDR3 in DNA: TGCGCCAGCATGACAGGGGGTGGAAACACTGAAGCTTTCTTT.

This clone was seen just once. CDR3 DNA: TGTGCCAGCAGCTTCGGACAGGGGACGACTAATGAAAAACTGTTTTTT. Translated: CASSFGQGTTNEKLFF. This chain joins TRBV7-9 and TRBJ1-4; TRBD1 aligns across 9 bases. The ends lost 3 bases at V and 2 bases at J; junction bases unmatched: 4. Germline V lookup: CDR1 SEHNR, CDR2 FQNEAQ (reference sequence). There are 16 residues in the CDR3.

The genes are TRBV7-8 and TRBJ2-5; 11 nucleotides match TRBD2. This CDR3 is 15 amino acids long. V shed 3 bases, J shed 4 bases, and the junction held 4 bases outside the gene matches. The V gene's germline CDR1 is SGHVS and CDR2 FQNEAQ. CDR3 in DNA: TGTGCCAGCAGCTTCGGGACTAGCGGAGGAGAGACCCAGTACTTC. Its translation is CASSFGTSGGETQYF. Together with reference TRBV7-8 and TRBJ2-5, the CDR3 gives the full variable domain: GAGVSQSPRYKVAKRGQDVALRCDPISGHVSLFWYQQALGQGPEFLTYFQNEAQLDKSGLPSDRFFAERPEGSVSTLKIQRTQQEDSAVYLCASSFGTSGGETQYFGPGTRLLVL.

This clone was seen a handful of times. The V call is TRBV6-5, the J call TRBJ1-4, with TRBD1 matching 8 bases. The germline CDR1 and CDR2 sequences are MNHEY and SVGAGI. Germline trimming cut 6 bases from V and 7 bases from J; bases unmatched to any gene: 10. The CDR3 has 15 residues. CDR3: CASSLDRVGTEKLFF. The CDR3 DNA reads TGTGCCAGCAGCCTGGACAGGGTGGGGACTGAAAAACTGTTTTTT.

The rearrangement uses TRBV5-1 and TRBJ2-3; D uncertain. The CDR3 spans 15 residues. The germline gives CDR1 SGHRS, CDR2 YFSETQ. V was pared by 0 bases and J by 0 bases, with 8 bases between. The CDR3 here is CASSLDQISTDTQYF. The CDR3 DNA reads TGCGCCAGCAGCTTGGATCAGATAAGCACAGATACGCAGTATTTT.

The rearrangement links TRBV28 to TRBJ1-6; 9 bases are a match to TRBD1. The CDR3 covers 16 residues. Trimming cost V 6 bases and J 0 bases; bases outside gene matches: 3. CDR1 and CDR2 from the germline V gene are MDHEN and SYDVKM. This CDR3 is CASRETGGSYNSPLHF. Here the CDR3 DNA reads TGTGCCAGCAGAGAGACAGGGGGCTCCTATAATTCACCCCTCCACTTT.

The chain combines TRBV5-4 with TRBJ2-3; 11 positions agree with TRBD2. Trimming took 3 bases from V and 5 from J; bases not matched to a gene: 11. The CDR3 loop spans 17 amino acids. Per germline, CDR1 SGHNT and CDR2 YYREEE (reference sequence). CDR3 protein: CASSSGTSGPRGDTQYF. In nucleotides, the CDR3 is TGTGCCAGCAGCTCCGGGACTAGCGGCCCCCGGGGAGATACGCAGTATTTT.

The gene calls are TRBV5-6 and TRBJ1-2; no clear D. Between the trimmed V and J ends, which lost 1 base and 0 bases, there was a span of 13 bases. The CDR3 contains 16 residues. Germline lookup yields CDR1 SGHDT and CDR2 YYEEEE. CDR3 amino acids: CASSLNIEGSNYGYTF. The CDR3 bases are TGTGCCAGCAGCTTGAACATCGAGGGTTCTAACTATGGCTACACCTTC.